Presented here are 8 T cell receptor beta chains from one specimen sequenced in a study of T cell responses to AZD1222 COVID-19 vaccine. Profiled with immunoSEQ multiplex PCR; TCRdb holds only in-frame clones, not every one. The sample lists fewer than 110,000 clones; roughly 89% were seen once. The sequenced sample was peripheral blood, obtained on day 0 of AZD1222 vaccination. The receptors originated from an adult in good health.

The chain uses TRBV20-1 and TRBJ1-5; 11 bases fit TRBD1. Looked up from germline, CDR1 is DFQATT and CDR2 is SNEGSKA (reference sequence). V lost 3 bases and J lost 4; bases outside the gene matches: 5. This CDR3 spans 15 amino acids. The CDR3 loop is CSASSGTGGNQPQHF. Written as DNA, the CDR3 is TGCAGTGCTAGTTCGGGGACAGGGGGGAATCAGCCCCAGCATTTT.

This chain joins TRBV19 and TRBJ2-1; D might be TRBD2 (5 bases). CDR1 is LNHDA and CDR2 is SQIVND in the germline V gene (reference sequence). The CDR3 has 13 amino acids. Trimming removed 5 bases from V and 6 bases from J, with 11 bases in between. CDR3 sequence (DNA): TGTGCCAGTAGTGTGCGGGTCTTCAATGAGCAGTTCTTC. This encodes CASSVRVFNEQFF.

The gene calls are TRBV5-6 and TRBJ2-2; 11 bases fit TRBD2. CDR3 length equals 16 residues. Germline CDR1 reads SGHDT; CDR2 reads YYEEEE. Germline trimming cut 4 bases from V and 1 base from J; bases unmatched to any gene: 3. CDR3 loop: CASSETSGRNTGELFF. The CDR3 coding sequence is TGTGCCAGCAGCGAAACTAGCGGGAGGAACACCGGGGAGCTGTTTTTT.

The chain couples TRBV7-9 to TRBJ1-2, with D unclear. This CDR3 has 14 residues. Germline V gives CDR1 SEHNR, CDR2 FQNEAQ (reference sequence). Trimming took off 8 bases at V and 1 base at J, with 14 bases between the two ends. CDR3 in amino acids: CASGDNSNNYGYTF. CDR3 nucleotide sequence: TGTGCCAGCGGCGATAACTCCAATAACTATGGCTACACCTTC. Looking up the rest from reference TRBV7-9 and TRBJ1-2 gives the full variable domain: DTGVSQNPRHKITKRGQNVTFRCDPISEHNRLYWYRQTLGQGPEFLTYFQNEAQLEKSRLLSDRFSAERPKGSFSTLEIQRTEQGDSAMYLCASGDNSNNYGYTFGSGTRLTVV.

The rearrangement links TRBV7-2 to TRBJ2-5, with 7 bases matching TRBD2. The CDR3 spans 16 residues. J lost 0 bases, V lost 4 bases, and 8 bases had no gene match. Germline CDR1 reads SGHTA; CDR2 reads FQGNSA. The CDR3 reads CASSSSSGGYQETQYF. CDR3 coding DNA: TGTGCCAGCAGCTCCTCTAGCGGAGGGTACCAAGAGACCCAGTACTTC.

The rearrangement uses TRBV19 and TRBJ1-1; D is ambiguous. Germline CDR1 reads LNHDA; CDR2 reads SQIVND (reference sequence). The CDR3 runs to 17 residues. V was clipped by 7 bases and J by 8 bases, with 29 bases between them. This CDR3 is CASTRPGRGGSFREAFF. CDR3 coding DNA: TGTGCCAGTACCCGCCCCGGACGGGGAGGTAGTTTTCGGGAAGCTTTCTTT.

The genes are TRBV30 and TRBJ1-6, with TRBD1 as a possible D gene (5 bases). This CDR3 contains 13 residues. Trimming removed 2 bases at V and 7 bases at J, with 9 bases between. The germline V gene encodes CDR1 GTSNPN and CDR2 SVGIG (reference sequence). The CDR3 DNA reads TGTGCCTGGAGTTACGCAGGGAATTCACCCCTCCACTTT. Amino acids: CAWSYAGNSPLHF. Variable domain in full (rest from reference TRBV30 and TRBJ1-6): SQTIHQWPATLVQPVGSPLSLECTVEGTSNPNLYWYRQAAGRGLQLLFYSVGIGQISSEVPQNLSASRPQDRQFILSSKKLLLSDSGFYLCAWSYAGNSPLHFGNGTRLTVT.

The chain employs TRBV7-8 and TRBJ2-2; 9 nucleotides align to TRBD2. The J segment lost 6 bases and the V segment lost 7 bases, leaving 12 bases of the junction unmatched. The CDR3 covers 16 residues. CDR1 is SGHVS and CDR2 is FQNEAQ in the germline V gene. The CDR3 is CASTSNLGLAPGELFF. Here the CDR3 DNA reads TGTGCCAGCACTTCAAATTTGGGACTAGCACCCGGGGAGCTGTTTTTT.